The T cell receptor beta chain under discussion was sequenced for a study of read filtering for tumor transcriptome and immune sequencing. This clonotype came up many times. Molecular barcoded adaptors covering alpha/delta and beta/gamma chains were used on approximately 400 ng RNA. TCRdb re-called the reads through MiXCR, storing one row per CDR3 protein. The sample lists about 58,000 distinct CDR3 sequences; approximately 13% were seen once. The TCR comes from a donor aged 40 or over with multiple myeloma. Sequences were obtained from a population of CD138-negative cells sorted from bone marrow.

The CDR3 sequence is CSAWGDDSYNEQFF. The CDR3 region has the DNA TGCAGTGCTTGGGGTGACGACAGTTACAATGAGCAGTTCTTC. The chain employs TRBV20-1 and TRBJ2-1, with D possibly being TRBD1 (5 bases). This CDR3 has 14 amino acids. Germline V gene sequence: CDR1 DFQATT, CDR2 SNEGSKA (reference sequence). Deletions cut 5 bases from V and 4 bases from J, with 15 bases between.